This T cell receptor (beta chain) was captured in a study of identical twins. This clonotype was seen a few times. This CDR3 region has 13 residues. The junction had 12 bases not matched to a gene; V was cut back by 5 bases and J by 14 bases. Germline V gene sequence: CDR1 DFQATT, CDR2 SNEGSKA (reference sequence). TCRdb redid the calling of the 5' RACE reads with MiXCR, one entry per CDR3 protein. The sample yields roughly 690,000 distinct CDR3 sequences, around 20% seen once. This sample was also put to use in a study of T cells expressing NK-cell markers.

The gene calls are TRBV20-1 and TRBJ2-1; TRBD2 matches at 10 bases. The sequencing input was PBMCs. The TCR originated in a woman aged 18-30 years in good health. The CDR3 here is CSAVTSGARLKFF. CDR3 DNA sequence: TGCAGTGCTGTTACTAGCGGGGCACGCTTGAAGTTCTTC.